This T cell receptor (beta chain) was sequenced during a study of cytomegalovirus exposure and HLA in healthy donors. The CDR3 consists of 14 residues. CDR1 and CDR2 (germline): LNHNV, YYDKDF (reference sequence). V shed 3 bases, J shed 3 bases, and the junction held 5 bases outside the gene matches. Assay used: immunoSEQ multiplex PCR; TCRdb lists only in-frame clones, some missing. In the table there are 110,000 or so clones, roughly 82% of which are singletons. The source is a young man in good health and CMV-seronegative. The sequencing input was PBMCs. The chain links TRBV15 to TRBJ2-7; TRBD1 agrees at 7 bases. The CDR3 here is CATSRAQGVYEQYF. The CDR3 DNA is TGTGCCACCAGCAGGGCTCAGGGGGTCTACGAGCAGTACTTC.